The sequence of this T cell receptor beta chain was determined in a study of T cell repertoires in cytomegalovirus infection. Overall study: Public TCR beta signature analysis indicated the presence of both CMV infection and matching HLA type. Findings and limits, study-wide: In two of eight donors, the top clonotype was HLA-C-restricted CMV-specific.

The germline V gene has CDR1 KGHDR and CDR2 SFDVKD. V lost 2 bases to trimming and J lost 12 bases, with 7 bases between them. The CDR3 runs to 11 residues. As for this clonotype: Its antigen is currently unknown.

TCRdb recomputed calls from the reads with MiXCR, one row per CDR3 protein. Of around 630,000 distinct CDR3 sequences detected, around 24% appear once; the ten largest clones hold less than 10%. The sample taken for sequencing was CD8+ T cells from PBMCs. The receptor was isolated from a human donor in good health (CMV status not recorded). Some clones in this sample may be carry-over from other donors' samples. The V and J genes are TRBV24-1 and TRBJ2-1; D is possibly TRBD2 (5 bases). In DNA, the CDR3 is TGTGCCACCAGTGATTCCCGGGGGCAGTTCTTC. This codes for CATSDSRGQFF.